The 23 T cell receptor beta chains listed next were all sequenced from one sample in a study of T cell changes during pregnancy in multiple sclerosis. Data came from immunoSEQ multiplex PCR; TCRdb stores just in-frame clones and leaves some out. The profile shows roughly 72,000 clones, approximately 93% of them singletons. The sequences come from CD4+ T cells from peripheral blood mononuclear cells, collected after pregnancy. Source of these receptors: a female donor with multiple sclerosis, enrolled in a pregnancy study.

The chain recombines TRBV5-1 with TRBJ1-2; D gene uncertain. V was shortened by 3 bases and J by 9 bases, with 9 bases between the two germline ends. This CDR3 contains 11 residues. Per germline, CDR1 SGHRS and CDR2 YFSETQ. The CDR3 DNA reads TGCGCCAGCAGCTCCTCGGGGAGCTACACCTTC. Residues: CASSSSGSYTF.

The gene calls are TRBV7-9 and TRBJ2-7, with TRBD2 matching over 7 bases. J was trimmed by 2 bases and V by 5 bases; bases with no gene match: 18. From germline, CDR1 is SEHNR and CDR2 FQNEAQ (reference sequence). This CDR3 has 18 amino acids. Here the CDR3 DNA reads TGTGCCAGCAGCGACGCTTTGGTTGGGGGGGGGACGACCTACGAGCAGTACTTC. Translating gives CASSDALVGGGTTYEQYF.

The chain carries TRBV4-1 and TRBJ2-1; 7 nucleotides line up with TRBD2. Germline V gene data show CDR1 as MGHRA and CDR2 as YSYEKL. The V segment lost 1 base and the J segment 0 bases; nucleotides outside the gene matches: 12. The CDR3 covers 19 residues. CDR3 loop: CASSQGLLAGDSSYNEQFF. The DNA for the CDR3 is TGCGCCAGCAGCCAAGGCCTGTTGGCGGGAGACAGCTCCTACAATGAGCAGTTCTTC.

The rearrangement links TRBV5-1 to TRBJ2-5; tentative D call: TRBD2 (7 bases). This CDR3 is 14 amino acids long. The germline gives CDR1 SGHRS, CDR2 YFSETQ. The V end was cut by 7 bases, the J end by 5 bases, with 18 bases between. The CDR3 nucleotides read TGCGCCAGCCAGAGGGGGGGGCGCGGTGAGACCCAGTACTTC. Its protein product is CASQRGGRGETQYF.

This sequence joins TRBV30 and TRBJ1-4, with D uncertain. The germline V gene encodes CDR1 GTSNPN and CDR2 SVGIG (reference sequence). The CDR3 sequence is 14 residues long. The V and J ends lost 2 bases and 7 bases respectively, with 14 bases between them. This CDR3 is CAWSSTGRSEKLFF. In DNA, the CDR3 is TGTGCCTGGAGTTCAACGGGTCGATCTGAAAAACTGTTTTTT.

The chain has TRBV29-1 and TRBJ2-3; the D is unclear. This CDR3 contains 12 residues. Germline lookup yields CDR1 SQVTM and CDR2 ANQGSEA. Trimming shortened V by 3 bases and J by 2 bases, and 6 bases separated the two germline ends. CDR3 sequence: CSVDPNTDTQYF. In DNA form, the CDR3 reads TGCAGCGTTGATCCCAACACAGATACGCAGTATTTT.

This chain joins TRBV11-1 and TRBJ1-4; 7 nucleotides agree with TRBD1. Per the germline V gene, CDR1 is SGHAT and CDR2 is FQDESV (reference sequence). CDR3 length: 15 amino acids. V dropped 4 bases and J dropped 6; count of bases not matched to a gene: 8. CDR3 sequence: CASSSRGVTDEKLFF. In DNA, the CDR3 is TGTGCCAGCAGCTCCAGGGGGGTGACTGATGAAAAACTGTTTTTT.

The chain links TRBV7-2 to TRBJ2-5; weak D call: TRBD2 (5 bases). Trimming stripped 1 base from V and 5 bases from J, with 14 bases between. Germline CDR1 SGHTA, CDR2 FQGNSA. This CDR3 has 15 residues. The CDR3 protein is CASSLEVLALETQYF. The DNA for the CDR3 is TGTGCCAGCAGCTTAGAGGTCCTAGCTTTGGAGACCCAGTACTTC.

CDR3 DNA: TGTGCCAGCAGTGTTCTCAGGGGCGGCACTGAAGCTTTCTTT. Translation gives CASSVLRGGTEAFF. V usage is TRBV27 and J usage is TRBJ1-1, with a possible D match to TRBD1 (6 bases). CDR1 MNHEY and CDR2 SMNVEV come from the germline V gene (reference sequence). The V gene lost 5 bases and the J gene lost 4 bases, with 14 bases spanning the gap. CDR3 size: 14 residues.

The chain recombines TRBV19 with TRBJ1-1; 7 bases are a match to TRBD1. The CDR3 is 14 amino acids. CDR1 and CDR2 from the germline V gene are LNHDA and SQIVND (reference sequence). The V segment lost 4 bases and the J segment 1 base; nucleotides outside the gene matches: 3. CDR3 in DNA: TGTGCCAGTAGTAGACAGGGAAGGAACACTGAAGCTTTCTTT. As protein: CASSRQGRNTEAFF.

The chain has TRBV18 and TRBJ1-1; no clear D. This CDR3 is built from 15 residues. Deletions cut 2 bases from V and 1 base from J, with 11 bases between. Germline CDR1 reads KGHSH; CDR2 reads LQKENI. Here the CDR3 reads CASSPIAQENTEAFF. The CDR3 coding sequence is TGTGCCAGCTCACCAATCGCGCAAGAGAACACTGAAGCTTTCTTT.

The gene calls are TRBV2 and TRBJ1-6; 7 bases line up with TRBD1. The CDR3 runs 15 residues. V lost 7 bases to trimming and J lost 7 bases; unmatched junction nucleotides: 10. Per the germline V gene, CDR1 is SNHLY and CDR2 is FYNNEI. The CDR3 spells CASTIAAGGNSPLHF. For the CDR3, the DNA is TGTGCCAGCACGATAGCGGCAGGGGGAAATTCACCCCTCCACTTT.

CDR3 sequence reads: CASSRQTSFLDTQYF. In DNA, the CDR3 is TGTGCCAGTAGCCGCCAGACTAGTTTTTTGGATACGCAGTATTTT. The chain links TRBV19 to TRBJ2-3; possible D gene TRBD2, 6 bases. V dropped 6 bases and J dropped 6 bases, with 19 bases sitting between them. Germline V gene lookup returns CDR1 LNHDA and CDR2 SQIVND (reference sequence). The CDR3 has 15 amino acids.

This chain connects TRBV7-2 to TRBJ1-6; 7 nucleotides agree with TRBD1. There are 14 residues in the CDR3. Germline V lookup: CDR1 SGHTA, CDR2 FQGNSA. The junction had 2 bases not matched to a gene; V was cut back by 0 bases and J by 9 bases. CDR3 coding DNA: TGTGCCAGCAGCTTAGCCGACAGGGCTTCACCCCTCCACTTT. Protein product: CASSLADRASPLHF. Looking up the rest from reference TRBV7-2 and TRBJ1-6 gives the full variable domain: GAGVSQSPSNKVTEKGKDVELRCDPISGHTALYWYRQSLGQGLEFLIYFQGNSAPDKSGLPSDRFSAERTGGSVSTLTIQRTQQEDSAVYLCASSLADRASPLHFGNGTRLTVT.

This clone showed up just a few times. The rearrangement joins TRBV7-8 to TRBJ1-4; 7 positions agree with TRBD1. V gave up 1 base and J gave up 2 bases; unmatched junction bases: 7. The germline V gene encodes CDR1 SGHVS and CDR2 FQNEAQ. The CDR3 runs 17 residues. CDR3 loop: CASSLVTGRTTNEKLFF. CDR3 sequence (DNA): TGTGCCAGCAGCTTAGTGACAGGGCGGACGACTAATGAAAAACTGTTTTTT.

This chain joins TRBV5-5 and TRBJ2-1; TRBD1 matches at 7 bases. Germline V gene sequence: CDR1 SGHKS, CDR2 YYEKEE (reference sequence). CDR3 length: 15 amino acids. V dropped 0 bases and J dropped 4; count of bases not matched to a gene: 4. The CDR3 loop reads CASSLETGPYNEQFF. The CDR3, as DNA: TGTGCCAGCAGCTTGGAGACAGGGCCTTACAATGAGCAGTTCTTC.

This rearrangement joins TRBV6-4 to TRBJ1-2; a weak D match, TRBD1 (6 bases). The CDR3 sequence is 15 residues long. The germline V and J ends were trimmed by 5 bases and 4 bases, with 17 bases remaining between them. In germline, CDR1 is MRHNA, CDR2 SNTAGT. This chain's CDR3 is CASSRDGGAGYGYTF. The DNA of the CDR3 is TGTGCCAGCAGTCGAGATGGGGGCGCCGGCTATGGCTACACCTTC.

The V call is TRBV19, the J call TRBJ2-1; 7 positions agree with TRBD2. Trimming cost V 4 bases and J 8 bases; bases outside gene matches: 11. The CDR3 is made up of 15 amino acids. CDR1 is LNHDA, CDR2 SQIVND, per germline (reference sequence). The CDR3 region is CASSNSPAGVHEQFF. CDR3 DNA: TGTGCCAGTAGTAATTCTCCGGCGGGGGTCCATGAGCAGTTCTTC. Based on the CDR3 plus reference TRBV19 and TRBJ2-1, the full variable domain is DGGITQSPKYLFRKEGQNVTLSCEQNLNHDAMYWYRQDPGQGLRLIYYSQIVNDFQKGDIAEGYSVSREKKESFPLTVTSAQKNPTAFYLCASSNSPAGVHEQFFGPGTRLTVL.

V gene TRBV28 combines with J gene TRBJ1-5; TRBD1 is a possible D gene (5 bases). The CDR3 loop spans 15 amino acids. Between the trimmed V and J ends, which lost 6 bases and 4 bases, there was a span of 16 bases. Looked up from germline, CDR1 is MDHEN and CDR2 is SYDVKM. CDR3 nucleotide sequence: TGTGCCAGCAGGGTCGGGGGAGGCCTTAATCAGCCCCAGCATTTT. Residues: CASRVGGGLNQPQHF.

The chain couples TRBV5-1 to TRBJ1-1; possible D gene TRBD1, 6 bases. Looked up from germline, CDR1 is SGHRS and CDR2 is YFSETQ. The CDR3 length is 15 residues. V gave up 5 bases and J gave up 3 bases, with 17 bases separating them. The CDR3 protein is CASRAQWGLDTEAFF. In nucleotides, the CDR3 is TGCGCCAGCAGGGCCCAGTGGGGGCTCGACACTGAAGCTTTCTTT.

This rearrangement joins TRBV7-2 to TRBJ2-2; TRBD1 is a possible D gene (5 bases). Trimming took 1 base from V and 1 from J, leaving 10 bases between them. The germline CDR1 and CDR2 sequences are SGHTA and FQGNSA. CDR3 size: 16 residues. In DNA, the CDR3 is TGTGCCAGCAGCTTAGGTCCTAGGGGGAACACCGGGGAGCTGTTTTTT. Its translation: CASSLGPRGNTGELFF. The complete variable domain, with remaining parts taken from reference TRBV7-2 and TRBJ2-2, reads GAGVSQSPSNKVTEKGKDVELRCDPISGHTALYWYRQSLGQGLEFLIYFQGNSAPDKSGLPSDRFSAERTGGSVSTLTIQRTQQEDSAVYLCASSLGPRGNTGELFFGEGSRLTVL.

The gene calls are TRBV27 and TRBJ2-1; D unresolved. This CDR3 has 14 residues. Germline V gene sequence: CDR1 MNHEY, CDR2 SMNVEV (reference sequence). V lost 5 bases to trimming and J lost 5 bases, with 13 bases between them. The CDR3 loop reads CASSLNLVHNEQFF. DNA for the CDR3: TGTGCCAGCAGTCTAAACTTGGTCCACAATGAGCAGTTCTTC.

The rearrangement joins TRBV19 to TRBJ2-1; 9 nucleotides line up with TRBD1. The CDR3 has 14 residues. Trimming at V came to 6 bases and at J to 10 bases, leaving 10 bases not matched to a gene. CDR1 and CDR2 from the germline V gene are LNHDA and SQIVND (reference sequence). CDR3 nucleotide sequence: TGTGCCAGTAGCCCCGGGACAGGGCCGAGCGAGCAGTTCTTC. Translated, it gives CASSPGTGPSEQFF.